This T cell receptor beta chain was identified during a study of chemoradiotherapy in HPV16-positive cancers. The count of this clone is one. V was trimmed by 6 bases and J by 2 bases, leaving 17 bases between them. The length of the CDR3 is 15 residues. Germline V gives CDR1 MNHNS, CDR2 SASEGT. TCRdb's copy holds only in-frame clones and misses some; the assay was immunoSEQ multiplex PCR. Of under 20,000 clones in the sample, approximately 88% were seen once. The chain joins TRBV6-1 to TRBJ2-7; TRBD1 is a possible D gene (6 bases). This TCR came from a human donor with HPV-associated anogenital cancer. The material sequenced was blood, taken from a patient who underwent chemoradiotherapy. The chain's CDR3 is CASRYETGLPYEQYF. CDR3 DNA: TGTGCCAGCAGGTACGAGACAGGTTTACCCTACGAGCAGTACTTC.